The 27 T cell receptor beta chains given below trace back to one sample, sequenced in a study of blood T cells in healthy people across ages (dated by TCRdb to between 2014 and 2017). Preparation of the library involved 5' RACE. Sequenced on an Illumina HiSeq 2500. A second PCR of 7 to 11 cycles was performed with a sample-barcoded 5' primer and a J-beta primer mix. The public reads were run again by TCRdb, first through fastp at Q25 and then through MiXCR, and only productive beta chains were kept. Entries that share a CDR3 protein sequence are merged under the most common genes and DNA. The sample table lists about 1.5 million distinct CDR3 sequences, approximately 38% of them with a count of one. The ten largest clones add up to roughly 8.2% of the sample. The sequencing input was blood. Receptors were obtained from a woman aged 18-30 years in good health.

The chain links TRBV4-1 to TRBJ2-7; possibly TRBD2 for D (6 bases). The V gene's germline CDR1 is MGHRA and CDR2 YSYEKL. The CDR3 covers 16 residues. V dropped 4 bases and J dropped 7 bases, with 23 bases sitting between them. The CDR3 region has the DNA TGCGCCAGCAGCCTATGGACTAAGGGCCAGGGAAATGAGCAGTACTTC. This sequence encodes CASSLWTKGQGNEQYF.

Only a few counts were recorded for this clonotype. The chain uses TRBV7-2 and TRBJ2-5, with 9 positions matching TRBD2. Losses at the gene ends were 1 base for V and 11 bases for J; bases not matched to a gene: 17. The CDR3 is made up of 17 amino acids. Germline CDR1 is SGHTA and CDR2 is FQGNSA. CDR3 region: CASSLGLAGFPRGEQYF. The DNA for the CDR3 is TGTGCCAGCAGCTTAGGGCTAGCGGGATTTCCCCGGGGAGAGCAGTACTTC.

The table lists this clonotype with a few counts. V usage is TRBV6-1 and J usage is TRBJ2-3; perhaps TRBD2 as D (7 bases). The CDR3 spans 14 residues. Germline V CDR1 and CDR2: MNHNS, SASEGT. V was trimmed by 7 bases and J by 4 bases, leaving 15 bases between them. This CDR3 is CASKGGGPPDTQYF. CDR3 in DNA: TGTGCCAGCAAGGGGGGGGGGCCCCCAGATACGCAGTATTTT.

The V gene is TRBV25-1, the J gene TRBJ1-6; D call uncertain. The CDR3 contains 10 residues. V lost 10 bases to trimming and J lost 8 bases, with 6 bases between them. Germline loops: CDR1 MGHDK, CDR2 SYGVNS. This CDR3 reads CATGDSPLHF. DNA of the CDR3: TGTGCCACTGGCGATTCACCCCTCCACTTT.

This clonotype was seen only a few times. The chain combines TRBV5-1 with TRBJ1-4; weak D call: TRBD1 (6 bases). Trimming stripped 4 bases from V and 3 bases from J, with 13 bases between. This CDR3 has 15 residues. CDR1 is SGHRS and CDR2 is YFSETQ in the germline V gene. As DNA, the CDR3 is TGCGCCAGCAGCACCTGGGGGCAAGCTAATGAAAAACTGTTTTTT. The encoded protein is CASSTWGQANEKLFF.

V and J are TRBV2 and TRBJ1-2; D perhaps matches TRBD1 (5 bases). Trimming cost V 6 bases and J 8 bases, with 22 bases left between them. Germline CDR1 is SNHLY and CDR2 is FYNNEI. The CDR3 totals 15 residues. The CDR3, as DNA: TGTGCCAGCAGAAACCAGGGCGGAACGGTTTCAGGCTACACCTTC. It codes for CASRNQGGTVSGYTF.

In regard to this clonotype: A read error may explain this, as a much larger clone is one base away. The gene calls are TRBV2 and TRBJ2-5, with 7 bases that match TRBD2. This CDR3 has 15 residues. Germline values: CDR1 SNHLY, CDR2 FYNNEI. The CDR3 coding sequence is TGTGCCAGCAGTCAAAGCGGGGTGTACCAAGAGAGCCAGTACTTC. Residues: CASSQSGVYQESQYF.

This clonotype has more than one count but fewer than ten. J is TRBJ2-7 and V is TRBV6-5; the D gene is possibly TRBD1 (5 bases). Germline CDR1 reads MNHEY; CDR2 reads SVGAGI. The CDR3 sequence is 13 residues long. Trimming shortened V by 6 bases and J by 3 bases, and 12 bases separated the two germline ends. The CDR3 loop reads CASSAQGVYEQYF. In nucleotides, the CDR3 is TGTGCCAGCAGCGCCCAGGGCGTCTACGAGCAGTACTTC.

This clonotype was recorded at least ten times. The chain employs TRBV7-9 and TRBJ1-1; D gene ambiguous. Deletions cut 1 base from V and 0 bases from J, with 12 bases between. The CDR3 consists of 16 residues. The V gene's germline CDR1 is SEHNR and CDR2 FQNEAQ (reference sequence). CDR3 nucleotides: TGTGCCAGCAGCTTAGGCGGCTCCAATTTGAACACTGAAGCTTTCTTT. It encodes CASSLGGSNLNTEAFF.

This clonotype was counted a few times. This chain uses TRBV25-1 with TRBJ1-4, with D hard to call. The CDR3 consists of 15 residues. Trimming removed 1 base at V and 3 bases at J, with 9 bases between. The V gene's germline CDR1 is MGHDK and CDR2 SYGVNS. CDR3 DNA sequence: TGTGCCAGCAGTGAATTTGTGGGGTCTAATGAAAAACTGTTTTTT. It encodes CASSEFVGSNEKLFF.

The genes are TRBV6-6 and TRBJ2-4, with no clear D. The CDR3 has 11 residues. CDR1 is MNHNY, CDR2 SVGAGI, per germline (reference sequence). The V end lost 0 bases, the J end lost 13 bases, and 7 bases lay between the germline ends. The CDR3: CASSYSDEQYF. In DNA, the CDR3 is TGTGCCAGCAGTTACTCCGATGAGCAGTACTTC.

The V gene is TRBV11-2, the J gene TRBJ1-1; D uncertain. Trimming took off 5 bases at V and 3 bases at J, with 13 bases between the two ends. Germline values: CDR1 SGHAT, CDR2 FQNNGV. The CDR3 has 14 residues. The CDR3 spells CASSLVGSYTEAFF. The CDR3 DNA reads as TGTGCCAGCAGCCTCGTTGGCAGTTACACTGAAGCTTTCTTT.

This clonotype has just a few counts. V is TRBV10-3 and J is TRBJ2-1, with a weak D call TRBD2 (7 bases). Per germline, CDR1 ENHRY and CDR2 SYGVKD. This CDR3 has 16 amino acids. V dropped 4 bases and J dropped 8 bases, with 21 bases sitting between them. CDR3 in amino acids: CAISVRGRAQSYEQFF. The CDR3 DNA sequence: TGTGCCATCAGTGTTAGGGGGAGGGCCCAAAGTTATGAGCAGTTCTTC.

This clonotype came up a few times. J is TRBJ1-1 and V is TRBV20-1; D may be TRBD1 (5 bases). This CDR3 has 15 amino acids. Trimming took 0 bases from V and 0 from J, leaving 11 bases between them. In germline, CDR1 is DFQATT, CDR2 SNEGSKA (reference sequence). The CDR3 DNA is TGCAGTGCTAGAGACACCGGACACCTGAACACTGAAGCTTTCTTT. Translation gives CSARDTGHLNTEAFF.

This clonotype was detected only a few times. The chain carries TRBV6-5 and TRBJ1-1, with a tentative D call TRBD1 (5 bases). V shed 1 base and J shed 4 bases, with 7 bases lying between them. Per germline, CDR1 MNHEY and CDR2 SVGAGI. CDR3 size: 13 residues. The CDR3: CASSYFGGTEAFF. The CDR3, as DNA: TGTGCCAGCAGTTACTTCGGGGGCACTGAAGCTTTCTTT.

The DNA of the CDR3 is TGTGCCAGCAGTTTATTTTGGGGCTCTAATGAAAAACTGTTTTTT. Its translation: CASSLFWGSNEKLFF. The J gene is TRBJ1-4, the V gene TRBV12-3 or TRBV12-4; D might be TRBD1 (5 bases). V was shortened by 2 bases and J by 3 bases, with 10 bases between the two germline ends. This CDR3 is built from 15 residues.

The chain uses TRBV20-1 and TRBJ2-7, with D maybe TRBD2 (5 bases). Trimming stripped 3 bases from V and 5 bases from J, with 11 bases between. This CDR3 has 12 amino acids. Germline CDR1 is DFQATT and CDR2 is SNEGSKA (reference sequence). The CDR3 nucleotides are TGCAGTGCTAGCGAGGGATTAAACGAGCAGTACTTC. As protein: CSASEGLNEQYF.

V usage is TRBV3-1 and J usage is TRBJ1-1, with D unclear. CDR1 and CDR2 (germline): LGHDT, YNNKEL (reference sequence). With 1 base removed from V and 0 bases from J, the gap between germline ends came to 12 bases. The CDR3 is made up of 16 amino acids. As DNA, the CDR3 is TGTGCCAGCAGCCAAGGAGGCAGCGTAATGAACACTGAAGCTTTCTTT. Its protein is CASSQGGSVMNTEAFF. Drawing the rest from reference TRBV3-1 and TRBJ1-1, the complete variable domain is DTAVSQTPKYLVTQMGNDKSIKCEQNLGHDTMYWYKQDSKKFLKIMFSYNNKELIINETVPNRFSPKSPDKAHLNLHINSLELGDSAVYFCASSQGGSVMNTEAFFGQGTRLTVV.

This clonotype turned up a few times. J is TRBJ1-1 and V is TRBV7-2; D remains ambiguous. CDR3 length equals 15 residues. V gave up 1 base and J gave up 1 base, with 10 bases separating them. CDR1 and CDR2 from the germline V gene are SGHTA and FQGNSA. The CDR3 DNA sequence: TGTGCCAGCAGCTTAGGCCTCTTACAGAACACTGAAGCTTTCTTT. This codes for CASSLGLLQNTEAFF.

V gene TRBV12-3 or TRBV12-4 combines with J gene TRBJ2-7; 10 positions match TRBD1. J gave up 7 bases and V 5 bases, and 11 bases lay outside the gene matches. The CDR3 length is 15 residues. Here the CDR3 DNA reads TGTGCCAGCAGTACCTGGGACAGGGGTGGCAATGAGCAGTACTTC. This gives the protein CASSTWDRGGNEQYF.

This clonotype was found once. The rearrangement uses TRBV3-1 and TRBJ2-1, with TRBD2 matching 12 bases. Germline CDR1 and CDR2: LGHDT and YNNKEL (reference sequence). V lost 3 bases and J lost 9; bases outside the gene matches: 12. The CDR3 is 17 amino acids. The CDR3 coding sequence is TGTGCCAGCAGCCATTTAGGTCTAGCGGGAGGGCCCTCTGAGCAGTTCTTC. Encoded protein: CASSHLGLAGGPSEQFF.

The V gene is TRBV28, the J gene TRBJ2-1, with D tentatively TRBD1 (5 bases). Germline CDR1 MDHEN, CDR2 SYDVKM. V lost 8 bases and J 0 bases, leaving 11 bases between the germline ends. The CDR3 length is 14 residues. CDR3: CASGKGNSYNEQFF. The CDR3 region has the DNA TGTGCCAGCGGAAAGGGGAACTCCTACAATGAGCAGTTCTTC.

The chain combines TRBV24-1 with TRBJ2-5; the match to TRBD1 covers 9 bases. This CDR3 has 14 residues. Germline assignment: CDR1 KGHDR and CDR2 SFDVKD. The V gene end was trimmed by 4 bases and the J gene end by 11 bases; junction bases not matched to a gene: 10. The CDR3 here is CATSDLWTGDEQYF. The CDR3, as DNA: TGTGCCACCAGTGACCTCTGGACAGGGGATGAGCAGTACTTC.

The V call is TRBV21-1, the J call TRBJ1-5; the DNA was not compared with TRBD1, the D call given in the table. TRBV21-1 is a listed pseudogene. The CDR3 is made up of 21 amino acids. CDR3: CASVLLNTTGVAPDSNQPQHF. The CDR3 region has the DNA TGTGCCAGCGTCCTATTGAACACGACAGGGGTTGCGCCCGATAGCAATCAGCCCCAGCATTTT.

This clonotype has just one count. The V gene is TRBV6-5, the J gene TRBJ2-1, with D perhaps TRBD1 or TRBD2 (5 bases each). There are 14 residues in the CDR3. Germline V gene sequence: CDR1 MNHEY, CDR2 SVGAGI. V lost 3 bases and J 7 bases, leaving 13 bases between the germline ends. CDR3 sequence reads: CASSYTGARNEQFF. CDR3 bases: TGTGCCAGCAGTTATACCGGGGCCCGGAATGAGCAGTTCTTC.

This clonotype was recorded a few times. The chain carries TRBV10-3 and TRBJ2-3; 7 bases fit TRBD2. The V gene's germline CDR1 is ENHRY and CDR2 SYGVKD. V lost 4 bases, J lost 0 bases, and 4 bases stayed unmatched. The CDR3 length is 15 residues. The CDR3 here is CAISASGISTDTQYF. CDR3 sequence (DNA): TGTGCCATCAGTGCCAGCGGGATTAGCACAGATACGCAGTATTTT.

This clonotype turned up a few times. The chain uses TRBV7-9 and TRBJ2-5; tentative D call: TRBD2 (6 bases). The CDR3 is 17 residues long. Germline lookup yields CDR1 SEHNR and CDR2 FQNEAQ (reference sequence). V was pared by 0 bases and J by 3 bases, with 17 bases between. The CDR3 reads CASSLAGLASFKETQYF. The CDR3 bases are TGTGCCAGCAGCTTAGCAGGGCTAGCGAGCTTTAAAGAGACCCAGTACTTC. The complete variable domain, with remaining parts taken from reference TRBV7-9 and TRBJ2-5, reads DTGVSQNPRHKITKRGQNVTFRCDPISEHNRLYWYRQTLGQGPEFLTYFQNEAQLEKSRLLSDRFSAERPKGSFSTLEIQRTEQGDSAMYLCASSLAGLASFKETQYFGPGTRLLVL.